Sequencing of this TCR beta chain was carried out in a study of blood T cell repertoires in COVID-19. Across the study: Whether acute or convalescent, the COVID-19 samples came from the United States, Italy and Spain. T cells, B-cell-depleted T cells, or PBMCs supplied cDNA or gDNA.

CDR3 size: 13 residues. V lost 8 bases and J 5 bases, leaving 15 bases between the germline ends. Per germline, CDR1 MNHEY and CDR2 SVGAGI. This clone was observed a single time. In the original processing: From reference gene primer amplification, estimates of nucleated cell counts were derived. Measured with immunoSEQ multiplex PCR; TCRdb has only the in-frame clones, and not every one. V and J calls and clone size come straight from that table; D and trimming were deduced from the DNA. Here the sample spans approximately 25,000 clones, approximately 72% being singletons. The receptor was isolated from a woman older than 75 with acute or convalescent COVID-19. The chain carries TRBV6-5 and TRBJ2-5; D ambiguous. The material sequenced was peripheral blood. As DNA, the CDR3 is TGTGCCAGCGGAGTCTCAGCTTGGGAGACCCAGTACTTC. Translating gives CASGVSAWETQYF.